These 13 T cell receptor beta chains originate from one sample sequenced in a study of cytomegalovirus exposure and HLA in healthy donors. TCRdb's copy holds only in-frame clones and misses some; the assay was immunoSEQ multiplex PCR. The sample lists about 83,000 clones, approximately 96% occurring once. Sequencing input: PBMCs. The receptors stem from a woman aged 18-30 years in good health and CMV-seronegative.

The chain employs TRBV10-2 and TRBJ2-7; D may be TRBD2 (5 bases). Germline-derived CDR1 and CDR2 are WSHSY and SAAADI. The length of the CDR3 is 10 residues. Trimming cost V 10 bases and J 3 bases, with 7 bases left between them. CDR3 in amino acids: CATGNYEQYF. The CDR3 DNA reads TGCGCCACGGGGAACTACGAGCAGTACTTC.

V gene TRBV6-6 combines with J gene TRBJ2-5; a possible D gene is TRBD2 (6 bases). Deletions cut 6 bases from V and 5 bases from J, with 16 bases between. CDR3 length: 14 residues. Germline CDR1 reads MNHNY; CDR2 reads SVGAGI (reference sequence). CDR3 region: CASREGRQVETQYF. CDR3 DNA: TGTGCCAGCAGGGAGGGGAGGCAGGTGGAGACCCAGTACTTC.

The chain recombines TRBV28 with TRBJ1-3; the D gene is possibly TRBD1 (5 bases). V was clipped by 2 bases and J by 2 bases, with 16 bases between them. This CDR3 contains 17 residues. CDR1 is MDHEN and CDR2 is SYDVKM in the germline V gene. The CDR3 region is CASSLIRFRGAGNTIYF. Written as DNA, the CDR3 is TGTGCCAGCAGTTTAATCAGGTTCCGGGGGGCTGGAAACACCATATATTTT.

The V call is TRBV28, the J call TRBJ1-5; no definite D call. CDR3 length: 14 residues. Germline V gene sequence: CDR1 MDHEN, CDR2 SYDVKM. With 4 bases removed from V and 7 bases from J, the gap between germline ends came to 14 bases. The CDR3 bases are TGTGCCAGCAGTTCTCACGGAGAACGGCAGCCCCAGCATTTT. This sequence encodes CASSSHGERQPQHF.

The J gene is TRBJ2-7, the V gene TRBV27, with TRBD2 as a possible D gene (7 bases). Germline CDR1 and CDR2: MNHEY and SMNVEV (reference sequence). V lost 6 bases to trimming and J lost 6 bases, with 21 bases between them. The CDR3 contains 15 residues. The chain's CDR3 is CASRTGGYRAFEQYF. CDR3 bases: TGTGCCAGCAGAACCGGGGGGTACAGGGCATTCGAGCAGTACTTC.

This rearrangement joins TRBV27 to TRBJ2-1, with TRBD1 identical over 10 bases. CDR3 length: 14 residues. J gave up 3 bases and V 4 bases, and 0 bases lay outside the gene matches. CDR1 and CDR2 from the germline V gene are MNHEY and SMNVEV (reference sequence). The CDR3 coding sequence is TGTGCCAGCAGTTGGACAGGGGGCTACAATGAGCAGTTCTTC. As protein: CASSWTGGYNEQFF.

In this sample, this clone turned up once. The chain recombines TRBV5-1 with TRBJ2-3, with 10 bases identical to TRBD2. This CDR3 has 16 amino acids. Trimming took 4 bases from V and 0 from J; bases not matched to a gene: 5. Per the germline V gene, CDR1 is SGHRS and CDR2 is YFSETQ. The CDR3 DNA sequence: TGCGCCAGCAGCCTGGGACTAGCGTCTAGCACAGATACGCAGTATTTT. This encodes CASSLGLASSTDTQYF.

The V call is TRBV19, the J call TRBJ1-5, with unresolved D. V was shortened by 6 bases and J by 4 bases, with 19 bases between the two germline ends. Germline V gene sequence: CDR1 LNHDA, CDR2 SQIVND (reference sequence). The CDR3 consists of 16 residues. Here the CDR3 reads CASRSQEVIANQPQHF. The CDR3 DNA follows: TGTGCCAGTAGGTCCCAGGAAGTAATTGCAAATCAGCCCCAGCATTTT.

The chain joins TRBV7-9 to TRBJ1-1, with 9 bases that match TRBD1. In germline, CDR1 is SEHNR, CDR2 FQNEAQ (reference sequence). Trimming removed 6 bases from V and 3 bases from J; junction bases left unmatched: 11. The CDR3 has 16 amino acids. The CDR3 DNA reads TGTGCCAGCAGTTTTACAGGGGGCGGGGGTGACACTGAAGCTTTCTTT. Amino acid sequence: CASSFTGGGGDTEAFF.

V and J are TRBV2 and TRBJ2-7; D is perhaps TRBD2 (5 bases). This CDR3 is built from 15 residues. Germline loops: CDR1 SNHLY, CDR2 FYNNEI. Between the trimmed V and J ends, which lost 4 bases and 3 bases, there was a span of 16 bases. The CDR3 DNA sequence: TGTGCCAGCAGTGGGGCCCCCTTGGGGAGCTACGAGCAGTACTTC. Translation gives CASSGAPLGSYEQYF.

This clone is a singleton in its sample. J is TRBJ2-7 and V is TRBV6-5, with TRBD1 identical over 10 bases. Trimming cost V 8 bases and J 0 bases; bases outside gene matches: 1. CDR3 length: 13 residues. CDR1 MNHEY and CDR2 SVGAGI come from the germline V gene. CDR3: CASGTGVSYEQYF. As DNA, the CDR3 is TGTGCCAGCGGGACAGGGGTCTCCTACGAGCAGTACTTC.

V usage is TRBV10-2 and J usage is TRBJ2-5; 10 nucleotides match TRBD2. J lost 1 base, V lost 3 bases, and 5 bases had no gene match. In germline, CDR1 is WSHSY, CDR2 SAAADI. The CDR3 sequence is 16 residues long. The CDR3 region has the DNA TGCGCCAGCAGTGACGGACTAGCGGCTGGCCAAGAGACCCAGTACTTC. Amino acids: CASSDGLAAGQETQYF.

The genes are TRBV7-9 and TRBJ2-3; 11 bases agree with TRBD2. This CDR3 is built from 17 residues. V was pared by 5 bases and J by 2 bases, with 9 bases of the junction left unmatched. CDR1 is SEHNR and CDR2 is FQNEAQ in the germline V gene (reference sequence). The DNA of the CDR3 is TGTGCCAGCAGCCTAATAGCGGGACTAGCGGTCACAGATACGCAGTATTTT. Protein sequence: CASSLIAGLAVTDTQYF.